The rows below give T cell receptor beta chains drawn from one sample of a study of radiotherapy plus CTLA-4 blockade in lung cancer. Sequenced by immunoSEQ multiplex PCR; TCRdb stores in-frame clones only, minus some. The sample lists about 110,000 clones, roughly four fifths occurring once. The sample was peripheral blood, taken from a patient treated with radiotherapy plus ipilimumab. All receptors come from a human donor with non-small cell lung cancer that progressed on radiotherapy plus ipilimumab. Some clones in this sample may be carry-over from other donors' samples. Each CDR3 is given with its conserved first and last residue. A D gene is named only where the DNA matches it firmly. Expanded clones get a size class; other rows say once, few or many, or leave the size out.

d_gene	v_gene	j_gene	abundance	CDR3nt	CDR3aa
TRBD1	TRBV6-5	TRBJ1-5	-	TGTGCCAGCAGCCACCCCACAGGGGTTAATCAGCCCCAGCATTTT	CASSHPTGVNQPQHF
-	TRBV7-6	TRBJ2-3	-	TGTGCCAGCAGCTTAGTCCCATCGAGCACAGATACGCAGTATTTT	CASSLVPSSTDTQYF
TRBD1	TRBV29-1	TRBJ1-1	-	TGCAGCGTGGGACAGGTGAACACTGAAGCTTTCTTT	CSVGQVNTEAFF
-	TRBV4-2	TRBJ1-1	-	TGTGCCAGCAGCCAAGAACGGTTGAACACTGAAGCTTTCTTT	CASSQERLNTEAFF
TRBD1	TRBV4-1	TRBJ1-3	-	TGCGCCAGCAGCCACCTTTCGGGACAGGGCGGAAACACCATATATTTT	CASSHLSGQGGNTIYF
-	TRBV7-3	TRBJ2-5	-	TGTGCCAGCAGCTTTGGAACGGGCGAGACCCAGTACTTC	CASSFGTGETQYF
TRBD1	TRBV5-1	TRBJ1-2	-	TGCGCCAGCAGCTTGGGGGCAGGGGGCGCAAGCTATGGCTACACCTTC	CASSLGAGGASYGYTF
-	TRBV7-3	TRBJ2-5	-	TGTGCCAGCAGCTTAACAGGGGTCCAGGAGACCCAGTACTTC	CASSLTGVQETQYF
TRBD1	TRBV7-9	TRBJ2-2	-	TGTGCCAGCAGCTCGGGACAGGGGATCACCGGGGAGCTGTTTTTT	CASSSGQGITGELFF
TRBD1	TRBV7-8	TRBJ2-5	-	TGTGCCAGCAGCCGAGGGACAGGGGGATCGGGGGAGACCCAGTACTTC	CASSRGTGGSGETQYF
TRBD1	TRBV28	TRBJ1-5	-	TGTGCCAGCAGTACCCGACAGGGGGCTCTGAGGAGCAATCAGCCCCAGCATTTT	CASSTRQGALRSNQPQHF
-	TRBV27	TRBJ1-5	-	TGTGCCAGCAGTTTAGACCTCAATCAGCCCCAGCATTTT	CASSLDLNQPQHF
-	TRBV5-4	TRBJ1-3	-	TGTGCCAGCAGCCCCCCCAGGGGAGCTGGAAACACCATATATTTT	CASSPPRGAGNTIYF
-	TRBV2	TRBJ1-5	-	TGTGCCTCGGGGGGGCCGGAGCCCCAGCATTTT	CASGGPEPQHF
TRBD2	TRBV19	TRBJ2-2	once	TGTGCCAGTCTAGCGGACCTCACCGGGGAGCTGTTTTTT	CASLADLTGELFF
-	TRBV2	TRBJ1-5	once	TGTGCCAGCAGTGAATTGTGGGGGTCGAGCAATCAGCCCCAGCATTTT	CASSELWGSSNQPQHF
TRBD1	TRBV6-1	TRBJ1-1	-	TGTGCCAGCCCCCCCGGCGCCGGACAGGGTTTAGCTTTCTTT	CASPPGAGQGLAFF
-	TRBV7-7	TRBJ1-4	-	TGTGCTAGCAGCTTAGATAGAAATGAAAAACTGTTTTTT	CASSLDRNEKLFF
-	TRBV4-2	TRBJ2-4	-	TGTGCCAGCAGCCAAGAGTACGGGGGAACCAAAAACATTCAGTACTTC	CASSQEYGGTKNIQYF
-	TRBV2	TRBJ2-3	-	TGTGCCAGCCGGCGGGTCGAGAGCACAGATACGCAGTATTTT	CASRRVESTDTQYF
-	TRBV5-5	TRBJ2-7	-	TGTGCCAGCAGCTTGATCACAGGAACATACTACTACGAGCAGTACTTC	CASSLITGTYYYEQYF
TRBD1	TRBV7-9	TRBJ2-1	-	TGTGCCAGCAGCTTAGGCAGGGGGAACTACAATGAGCAGTTCTTC	CASSLGRGNYNEQFF